This TCR beta chain was identified during a study of STAT5B mutations in CD4+ large granular lymphocyte leukemia. Study-wide points: Main leukemic clonotypes were patient-specific, but 20% to 25% appeared at low frequency elsewhere. Higher CD4+ than CD8+ T-LGLL clonality might reflect small sample size. CD4-sorted patient repertoires seemed more clonal than healthy CD4+ repertoires.

Points on this clone: The antigen is unknown.

Healthy controls were blood donor buffy coats. With 5 bases removed from V and 6 bases from J, the gap between germline ends came to 11 bases. In germline, CDR1 is SGHTA, CDR2 FQGNSA. The CDR3 runs to 13 residues. TCRdb's copy holds only in-frame clones and misses some; the assay was immunoSEQ multiplex PCR. The sample lists approximately 30,000 clones, 76% occurring once. The clonotype comes from a human donor in good health. Sequencing used CD4+ T cells from blood buffy coats. V usage is TRBV7-2 and J usage is TRBJ1-5; no reliable D call. The CDR3 bases are TGTGCCAGCAGCGTAGATAGGGTTCAGCCCCAGCATTTT. Its translation: CASSVDRVQPQHF.